The present T cell receptor beta chain was sequenced within a study of blood T cells in healthy people across ages (dated by TCRdb to the mid-2010s). About the investigation overall: In model experiments, template switching captured roughly one uniquely barcoded TCR beta cDNA molecule for every two T cells. Using deep sequencing normalized with unique cDNA molecular identifiers, the study measured how TCR beta repertoire diversity changes with age. Using the same blood draw, the study looked at two additional independent replicas of 1 million unique cDNA reads for two donors, one aged 18 to 30 and the other aged 80 or older. Donors of different ages were randomly distributed across sequencing lanes to avoid experimental bias. The donors were divided into four age groups: young (average approximately 17 years), middle-aged (almost 40), aged (around 67) and long-lived (roughly 82).

Library creation used 5' RACE. TCRdb names Illumina HiSeq 2500 as the instrument used. A second 7 to 11 cycle PCR used a sample-barcoded 5' primer and a J-beta primer mix. Each TCR beta cDNA molecule received a unique molecular identifier from a template-switch 5' adaptor carrying 12 random nucleotides. Each sample yielded at least 2.5 million CDR3-containing paired-end reads. The Mint cDNA synthesis kit, primed by a TRBC-specific oligonucleotide, was used to synthesize first-strand cDNA from all RNA. After uracil-DNA glycosylase treatment, a first 18-cycle PCR used universal primers M1SS and BC2_uni_R on all cDNA. Per the authors' processing: Normalization of each sample was performed by random selection of 1 million high-quality reads, each carrying a distinct molecular identifier. Reads sharing molecular identifiers were discarded rather than binned into consensus sequences. CDR3 identification, clonotype clustering and error correction used MiTCR with a Q25 quality threshold and the strictest error-elimination algorithm. Lower-bound total TCR beta diversity was estimated with a nonparametric unseen species model using Euler transformation. The public reads were quality trimmed at Q25 with fastp and then assembled into clones with MiXCR by TCRdb, keeping productive beta chains. Here each entry gathers all rows of one CDR3 protein and keeps the most common genes and DNA. These V and J calls derive from TCRdb rather than the authors' analysis. The sample records 700,000 to 900,000 distinct CDR3 sequences, about 53% of which are singletons. The top ten clones comprise roughly 40% of the sample.

Donors were 39 systemically healthy Caucasian individuals from Russia aged roughly 6 to 90 years. Each donor gave approximately 9.4 milliliters of peripheral blood, drawn into EDTA-treated Vacutainer tubes. Ficoll-Paque density-gradient centrifugation was used to isolate PBMCs, with at least 7 million per sample. Trizol reagent was used to extract total RNA from PBMCs, with at least 5.5 micrograms per sample. Naive CD45RAhigh/CD27high T cell percentages were measured by flow cytometry on a PBMC aliquot from every donor. The germline V gene supplies CDR1 SNHLY and CDR2 FYNNEI. CDR3 length: 15 amino acids, cysteine to phenylalanine. The only DNA kept is the CDR3, 45 bases in frame from the first base. V is pared back by 4 bases and J by 4 bases, with 14 bases lying between the germline termini. What the work shows at the level of the full study, not this receptor alone: Compared with the aged group, more naive CD4+ T cells, fewer expanded clones and increased TCR diversity were shown by the long-lived group, suggesting age selection. Observed TCR beta diversity per million T cells fell roughly linearly with age, and a significant reduction was already apparent by age around 36. The percentage of naive T cells measured by flow cytometry correlated strongly with observed TCR beta diversity. Because the CMV infection status of the donors was unknown, age-related changes in expanded clonotypes may potentially have been confounded. Conclusive comparison of naive and antigen-experienced compartments was prevented by the profiling of bulk unsorted PBMCs. Total diversity estimates from one million sequenced T cells were considered lower bounds and underestimates.

About this clonotype itself: Its antigen remains unidentified. Base quality data are lacking; no much larger clone is found one base away.

The TCR was taken from a man older than 75 in good health. The chain employs TRBV2 and TRBJ2-1; TRBD2 could be the D gene, as 6 bases match. Material: blood. The nucleotide sequence reads as follows: TGTGCCAGCAGTGGGAGGGCAGGGAGTTACAATGAGCAGTTCTTC. Its product reads: CASSGRAGSYNEQFF.